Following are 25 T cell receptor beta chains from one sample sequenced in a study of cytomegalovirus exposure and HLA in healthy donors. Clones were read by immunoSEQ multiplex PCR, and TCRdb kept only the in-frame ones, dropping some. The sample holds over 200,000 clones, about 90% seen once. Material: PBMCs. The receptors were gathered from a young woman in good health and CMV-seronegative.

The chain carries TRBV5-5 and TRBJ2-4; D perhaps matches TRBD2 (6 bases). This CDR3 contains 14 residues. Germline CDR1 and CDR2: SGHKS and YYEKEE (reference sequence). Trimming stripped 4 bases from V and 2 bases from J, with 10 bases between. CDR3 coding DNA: TGTGCCAGCAGCACGGAGGGAACCAAAAACATTCAGTACTTC. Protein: CASSTEGTKNIQYF.

In DNA form, the CDR3 reads TGCGCCAGCAGCCAAGATTTGGCGGTCCCTACAGATACGCAGTATTTT. Its translation is CASSQDLAVPTDTQYF. The chain recombines TRBV4-3 with TRBJ2-3; no clear D gene. The V gene's germline CDR1 is LGHNA and CDR2 YSLEER. Between the trimmed V and J ends, which lost 0 bases and 3 bases, there was a span of 13 bases. The CDR3 totals 16 residues.

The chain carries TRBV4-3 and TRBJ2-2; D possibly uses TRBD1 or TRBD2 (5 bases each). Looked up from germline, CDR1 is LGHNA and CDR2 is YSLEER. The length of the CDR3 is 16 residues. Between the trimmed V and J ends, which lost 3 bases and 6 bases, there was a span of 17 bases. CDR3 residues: CASSQGTTRLSGELFF. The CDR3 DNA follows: TGCGCCAGCAGCCAGGGGACGACCCGTTTGTCCGGGGAGCTGTTTTTT.

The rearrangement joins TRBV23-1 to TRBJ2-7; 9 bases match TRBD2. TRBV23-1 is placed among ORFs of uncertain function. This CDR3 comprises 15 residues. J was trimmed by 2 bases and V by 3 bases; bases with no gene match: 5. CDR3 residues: CASSHGLAGTYEQYF. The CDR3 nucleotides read TGCGCCAGCAGTCATGGGCTAGCGGGGACCTACGAGCAGTACTTC.

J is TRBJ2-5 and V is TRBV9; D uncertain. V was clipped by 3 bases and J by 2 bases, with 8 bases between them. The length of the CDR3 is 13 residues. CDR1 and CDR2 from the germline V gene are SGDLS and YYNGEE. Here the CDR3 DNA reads TGTGCCAGCAGCGCAATCCCACAAGAGACCCAGTACTTC. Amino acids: CASSAIPQETQYF.

This CDR3 is CASSSRTSDEQFF. CDR3 nucleotide sequence: TGCGCCAGCAGCTCTAGGACTAGCGATGAGCAGTTCTTC. The chain links TRBV5-1 to TRBJ2-1; the match to TRBD2 covers 9 bases. The junction had 3 bases not matched to a gene; V was cut back by 3 bases and J by 8 bases. CDR3 size: 13 residues. The germline gives CDR1 SGHRS, CDR2 YFSETQ.

CDR3 DNA sequence: TGCGCCAGCAGCCAAGAAGAGAGGGGGACCTACGAGCAGTACTTC. Translation gives CASSQEERGTYEQYF. V is TRBV4-3 and J is TRBJ2-7; maybe TRBD1 (6 bases). The CDR3 extends over 15 amino acids. CDR1 is LGHNA and CDR2 is YSLEER in the germline V gene. The germline V and J ends were trimmed by 0 bases and 2 bases, with 11 bases remaining between them.

The CDR3 DNA reads as TGTGCCAGCAGCCAAGGGAGGAATCAGCCCCAGCATTTT. Protein sequence: CASSQGRNQPQHF. This chain connects TRBV14 to TRBJ1-5, with D unclear. V lost 1 base and J 4 bases, leaving 5 bases between the germline ends. The CDR3 is 13 residues long. Germline CDR1 SGHDN, CDR2 FVKESK.

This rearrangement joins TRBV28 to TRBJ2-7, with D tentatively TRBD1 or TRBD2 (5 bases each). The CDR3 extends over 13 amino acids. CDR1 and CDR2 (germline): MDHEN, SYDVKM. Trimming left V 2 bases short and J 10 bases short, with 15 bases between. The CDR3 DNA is TGTGCCAGCAGTTTACCGGGGACGTCGGAACAGTACTTC. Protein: CASSLPGTSEQYF.

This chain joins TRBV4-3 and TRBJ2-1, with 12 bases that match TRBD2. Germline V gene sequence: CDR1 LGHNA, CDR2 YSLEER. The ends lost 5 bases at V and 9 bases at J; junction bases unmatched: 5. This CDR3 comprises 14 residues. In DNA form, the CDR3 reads TGCGCCAGCAGCGGAAGACTAGCGGGAGTTGAGCAGTTCTTC. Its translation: CASSGRLAGVEQFF.

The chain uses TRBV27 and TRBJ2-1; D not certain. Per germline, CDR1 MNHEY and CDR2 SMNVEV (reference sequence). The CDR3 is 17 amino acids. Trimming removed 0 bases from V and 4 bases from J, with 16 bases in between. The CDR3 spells CASSLSIDGARYNEQFF. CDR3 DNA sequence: TGTGCCAGCAGTTTATCGATTGATGGAGCTCGGTACAATGAGCAGTTCTTC.

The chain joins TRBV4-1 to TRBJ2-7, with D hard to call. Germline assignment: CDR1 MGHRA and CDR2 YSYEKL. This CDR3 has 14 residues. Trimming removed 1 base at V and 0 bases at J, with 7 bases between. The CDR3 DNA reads TGCGCCAGCAGCCAAGTCACAGTCTCCTACGAGCAGTACTTC. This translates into CASSQVTVSYEQYF.

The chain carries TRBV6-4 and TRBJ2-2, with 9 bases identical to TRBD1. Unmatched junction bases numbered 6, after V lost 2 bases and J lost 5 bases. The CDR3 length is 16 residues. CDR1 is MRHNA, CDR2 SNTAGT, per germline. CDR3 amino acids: CASSDTGTGITGELFF. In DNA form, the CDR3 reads TGTGCCAGCAGTGACACCGGGACAGGGATAACCGGGGAGCTGTTTTTT.

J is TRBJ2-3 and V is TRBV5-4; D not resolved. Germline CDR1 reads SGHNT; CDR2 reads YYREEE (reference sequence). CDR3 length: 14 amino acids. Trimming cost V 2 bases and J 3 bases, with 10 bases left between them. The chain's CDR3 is CASSFELSTDTQYF. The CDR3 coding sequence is TGTGCCAGCAGCTTTGAGCTTTCGACAGATACGCAGTATTTT.

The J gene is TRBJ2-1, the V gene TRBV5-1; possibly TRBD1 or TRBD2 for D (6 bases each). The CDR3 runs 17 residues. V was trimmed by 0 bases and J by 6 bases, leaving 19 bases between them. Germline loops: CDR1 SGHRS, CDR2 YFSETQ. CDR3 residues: CASSLDTGVGGINEQFF. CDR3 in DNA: TGCGCCAGCAGCTTGGATACGGGGGTAGGGGGAATCAATGAGCAGTTCTTC.

The chain's CDR3 is CWQPTSNQPQHF. The CDR3 DNA reads TGCTGGCAGCCAACTAGCAATCAGCCCCAGCATTTT. The rearrangement joins TRBV1 to TRBJ1-5. TRBV1 corresponds to a pseudogene. CDR3 size: 12 residues.

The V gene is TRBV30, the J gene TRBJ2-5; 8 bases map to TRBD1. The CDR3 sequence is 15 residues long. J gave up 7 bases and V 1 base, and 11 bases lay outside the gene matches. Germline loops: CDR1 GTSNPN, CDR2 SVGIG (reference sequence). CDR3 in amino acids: CAWSAGQGAGTTQYF. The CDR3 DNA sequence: TGTGCCTGGAGTGCGGGTCAGGGGGCGGGAACGACCCAGTACTTC.

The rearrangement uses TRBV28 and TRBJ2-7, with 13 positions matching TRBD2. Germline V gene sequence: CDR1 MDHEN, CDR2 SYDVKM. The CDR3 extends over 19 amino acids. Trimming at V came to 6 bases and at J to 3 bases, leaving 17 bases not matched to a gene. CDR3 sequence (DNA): TGTGCCAGCAGCTCATTGCCAGGGACTAGCGGGACTAAGAACTACGAGCAGTACTTC. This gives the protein CASSSLPGTSGTKNYEQYF. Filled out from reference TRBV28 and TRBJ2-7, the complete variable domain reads DVKVTQSSRYLVKRTGEKVFLECVQDMDHENMFWYRQDPGLGLRLIYFSYDVKMKEKGDIPEGYSVSREKKERFSLILESASTNQTSMYLCASSSLPGTSGTKNYEQYFGPGTRLTVT.

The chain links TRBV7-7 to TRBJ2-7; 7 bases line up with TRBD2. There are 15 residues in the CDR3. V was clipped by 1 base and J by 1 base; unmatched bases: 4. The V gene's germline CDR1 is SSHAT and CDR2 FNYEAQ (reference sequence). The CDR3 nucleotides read TGTGCCAGCAGCTTAGGGGCGGGAGTATCCTACGAGCAGTACTTC. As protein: CASSLGAGVSYEQYF.

CDR3: CASSWGDGYNEQFF. The CDR3 coding sequence is TGCGCCAGCAGCTGGGGGGACGGGTACAATGAGCAGTTCTTC. The V call is TRBV5-1, the J call TRBJ2-1, with D perhaps matching TRBD2 (6 bases). Germline-derived CDR1 and CDR2 are SGHRS and YFSETQ. V was trimmed by 3 bases and J by 4 bases, leaving 11 bases between them. The CDR3 runs to 14 residues.

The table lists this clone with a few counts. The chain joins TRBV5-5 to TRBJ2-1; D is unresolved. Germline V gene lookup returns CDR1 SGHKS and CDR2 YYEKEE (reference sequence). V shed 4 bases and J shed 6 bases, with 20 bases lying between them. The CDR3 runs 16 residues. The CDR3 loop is CASSPRNFGIVNEQFF. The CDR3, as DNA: TGTGCCAGCAGCCCGCGGAATTTCGGAATAGTCAATGAGCAGTTCTTC.

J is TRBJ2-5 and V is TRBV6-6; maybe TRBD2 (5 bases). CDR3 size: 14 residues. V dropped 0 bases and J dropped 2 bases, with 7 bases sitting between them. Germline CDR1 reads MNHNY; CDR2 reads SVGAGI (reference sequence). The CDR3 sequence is CASSYSSGQETQYF. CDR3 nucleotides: TGTGCCAGCAGTTACTCGTCGGGGCAAGAGACCCAGTACTTC.

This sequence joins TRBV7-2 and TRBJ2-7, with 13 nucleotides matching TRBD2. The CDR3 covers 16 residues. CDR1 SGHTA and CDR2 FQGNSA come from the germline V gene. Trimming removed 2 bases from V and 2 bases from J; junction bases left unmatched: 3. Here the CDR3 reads CASSLPGLAGTYEQYF. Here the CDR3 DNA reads TGTGCCAGCAGCTTACCGGGACTAGCGGGAACCTACGAGCAGTACTTC. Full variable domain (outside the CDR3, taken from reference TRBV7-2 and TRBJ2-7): GAGVSQSPSNKVTEKGKDVELRCDPISGHTALYWYRQSLGQGLEFLIYFQGNSAPDKSGLPSDRFSAERTGGSVSTLTIQRTQQEDSAVYLCASSLPGLAGTYEQYFGPGTRLTVT.

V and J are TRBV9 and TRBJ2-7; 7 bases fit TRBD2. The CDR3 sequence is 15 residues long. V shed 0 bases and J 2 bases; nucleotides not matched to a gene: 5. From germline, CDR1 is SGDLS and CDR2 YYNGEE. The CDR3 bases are TGTGCCAGCAGCGTAGATGGTGGGAGGGCCTACGAGCAGTACTTC. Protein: CASSVDGGRAYEQYF.

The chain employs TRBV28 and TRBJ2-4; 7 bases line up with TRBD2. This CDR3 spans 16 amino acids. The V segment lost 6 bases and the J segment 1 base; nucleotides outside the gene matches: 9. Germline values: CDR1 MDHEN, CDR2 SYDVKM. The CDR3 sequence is CASSSTSAFAKNIQYF. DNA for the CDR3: TGTGCCAGCAGCAGTACTAGCGCGTTCGCCAAAAACATTCAGTACTTC.